This TCR beta chain was obtained from a study of Graves' ophthalmopathy and Graves' hyperthyroidism. Study results and limitations: Blood also held most thyroid clonotypes expanded above 0.001 frequency.

Ophthalmopathy not arising within 18 months of follow-up defined hyperthyroidism as stable. About this clonotype: Its matching antigen is unknown.

The sequenced template was RNA, covering the TCR beta CDR3 region. HTBI-primed first-round RT-PCR preceded second-round multiplex PCR. TCRdb fed the multiplex PCR reads into MiXCR, producing one record per CDR3 protein. This table holds 350,000 to 400,000 distinct CDR3 sequences, just over 15% found once. J lost 2 bases, V lost 5 bases, and 7 bases had no gene match. The CDR3 contains 18 residues. CDR1 and CDR2 from the germline V gene are MNHEY and SVGEGT. The sequence came from a woman between 18 and 30 years old with stable Graves' hyperthyroidism. The material sequenced was peripheral blood. The rearrangement uses TRBV6-2 or TRBV6-3 and TRBJ2-2, with TRBD2 matching over 14 bases. Here the CDR3 reads CASSHRLAGGTNTGELFF. The CDR3 region has the DNA TGTGCCAGCAGTCATCGACTAGCGGGGGGGACTAACACCGGGGAGCTGTTTTTT.